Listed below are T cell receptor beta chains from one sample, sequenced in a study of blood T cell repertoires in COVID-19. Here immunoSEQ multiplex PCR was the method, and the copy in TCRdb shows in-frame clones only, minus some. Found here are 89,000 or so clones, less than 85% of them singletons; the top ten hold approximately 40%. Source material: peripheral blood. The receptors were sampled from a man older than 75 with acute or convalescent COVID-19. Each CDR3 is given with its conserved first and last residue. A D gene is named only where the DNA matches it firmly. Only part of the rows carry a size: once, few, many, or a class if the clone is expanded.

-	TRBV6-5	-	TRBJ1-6	CASREGSSYNSPLHF	TGTGCCAGCAGGGAGGGGAGCTCCTATAATTCACCCCTCCACTTT
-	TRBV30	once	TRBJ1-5	CAWNRGNQPQHF	TGTGCCTGGAATAGGGGGAATCAGCCCCAGCATTTT
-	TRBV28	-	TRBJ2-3	CASTPTSRADTQYF	TGTGCCAGCACCCCGACTAGTCGCGCAGATACGCAGTATTTT
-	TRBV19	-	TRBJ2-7	CASSTGSYEQYF	TGTGCCAGTAGTACGGGTTCCTACGAGCAGTACTTC
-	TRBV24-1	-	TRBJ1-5	CATSESRDSNQPQHF	TGTGCCACCAGTGAGTCAAGAGATAGCAATCAGCCCCAGCATTTT
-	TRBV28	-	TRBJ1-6	CASSLWRGSPLHF	TGTGCCAGCAGTTTATGGAGGGGGTCACCCCTCCACTTT
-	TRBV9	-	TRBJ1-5	CASSVGGRNQPQHF	TGTGCCAGCAGCGTAGGGGGCAGAAATCAGCCCCAGCATTTT
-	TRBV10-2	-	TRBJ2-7	CASGRQGDEQYF	TGCGCCAGCGGGAGGCAGGGGGACGAGCAGTACTTC
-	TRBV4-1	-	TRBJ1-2	CASAGGTNYGYTF	TGCGCCAGTGCCGGAGGGACTAACTATGGCTACACCTTC
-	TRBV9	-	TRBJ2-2	CASSFRTASEGELFF	TGTGCCAGCAGCTTCCGGACTGCCTCGGAGGGGGAGCTGTTTTTT
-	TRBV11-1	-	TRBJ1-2	CASSSDSLAGGYTF	TGTGCCAGCAGTTCGGACAGTCTCGCAGGTGGCTACACCTTC
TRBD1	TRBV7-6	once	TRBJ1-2	CASSELIVQGAYGYTF	TGTGCCAGCAGCGAACTTATAGTACAGGGGGCCTATGGCTACACCTTC
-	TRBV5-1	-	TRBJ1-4	CASSLGLLGDGEKLFF	TGCGCCAGCAGCTTGGGACTTTTAGGCGACGGTGAAAAACTGTTTTTT
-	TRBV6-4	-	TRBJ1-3	CVSSEGPGTSVYF	TGTGTCAGCAGTGAAGGCCCGGGGACTTCTGTTTATTTT
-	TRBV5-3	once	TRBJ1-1	CARSLNRDAQHRTIAFF	TGTGCCAGAAGCCTAAACAGGGACGCCCAACATCGTACCATCGCTTTCTTT
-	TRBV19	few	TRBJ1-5	CASIPGLGNQPQHF	TGTGCCAGTATCCCAGGGCTGGGCAATCAGCCCCAGCATTTT
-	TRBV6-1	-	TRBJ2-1	CASSEHPGLSSYEQFF	TGTGCCAGCAGTGAACACCCGGGACTTTCCTCCTATGAGCAGTTCTTC
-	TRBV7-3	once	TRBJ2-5	CASSFSGREGETQYF	TGTGCCAGCAGCTTCTCTGGGAGAGAGGGAGAGACCCAGTACTTC
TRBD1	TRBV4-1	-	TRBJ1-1	CASSFRDRGTEAFF	TGCGCCAGCAGCTTCCGGGACAGGGGCACTGAAGCTTTCTTT
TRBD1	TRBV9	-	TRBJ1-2	CASSDPGTGGYGYTF	TGTGCCAGCAGCGATCCCGGGACAGGCGGCTATGGCTACACCTTC
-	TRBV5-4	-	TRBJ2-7	CASSLVAGLGEQYF	TGTGCCAGCAGCTTGGTTGCGGGTCTAGGTGAGCAGTACTTC